The clone carrying this T cell receptor (beta chain) was observed a single time. Sequencing was performed with immunoSEQ multiplex PCR; in TCRdb, only in-frame clones are kept and a portion is missing. The sample consists of approximately 200,000 clones, 80% to 90% of them appearing once. The sample belongs to a study of blood T cell repertoires in COVID-19. Study-level information: In each case, the material was cDNA or gDNA derived from T cells, B-cell-depleted T cells, or PBMCs.

The germline V gene encodes CDR1 SNHLY and CDR2 FYNNEI. With 6 bases removed from V and 6 bases from J, the gap between germline ends came to 6 bases. The CDR3 totals 11 residues. The rearrangement links TRBV2 to TRBJ2-4; D gene uncertain. This TCR was sampled from a man aged 35-49 years with acute or convalescent COVID-19. The sequencing sample was made of peripheral blood. DNA for the CDR3: TGTGCCAGCAGGTCAGGAAACATTCAGTACTTC. This sequence encodes CASRSGNIQYF.